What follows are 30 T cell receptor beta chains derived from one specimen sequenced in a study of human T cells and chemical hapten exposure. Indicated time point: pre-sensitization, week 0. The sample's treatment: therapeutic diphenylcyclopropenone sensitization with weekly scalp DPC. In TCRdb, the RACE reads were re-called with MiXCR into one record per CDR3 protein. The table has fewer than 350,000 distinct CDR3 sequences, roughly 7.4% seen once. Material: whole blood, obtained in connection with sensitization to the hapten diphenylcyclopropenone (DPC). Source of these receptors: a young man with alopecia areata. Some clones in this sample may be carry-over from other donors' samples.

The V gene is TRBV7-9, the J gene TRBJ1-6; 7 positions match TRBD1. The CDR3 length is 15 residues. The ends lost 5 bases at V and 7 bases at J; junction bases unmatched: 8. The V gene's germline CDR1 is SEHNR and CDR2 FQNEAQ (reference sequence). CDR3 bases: TGTGCCAGCAGCCCGCCTGGGACAGAGAATTCACCCCTCCACTTT. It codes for CASSPPGTENSPLHF.

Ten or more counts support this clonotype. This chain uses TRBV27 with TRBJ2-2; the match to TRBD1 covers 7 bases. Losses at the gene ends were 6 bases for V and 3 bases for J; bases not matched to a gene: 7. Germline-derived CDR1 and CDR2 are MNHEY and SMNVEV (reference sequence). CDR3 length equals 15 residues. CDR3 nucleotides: TGTGCCAGCAGGCAGGGGGACAGAGACACCGGGGAGCTGTTTTTT. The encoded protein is CASRQGDRDTGELFF.

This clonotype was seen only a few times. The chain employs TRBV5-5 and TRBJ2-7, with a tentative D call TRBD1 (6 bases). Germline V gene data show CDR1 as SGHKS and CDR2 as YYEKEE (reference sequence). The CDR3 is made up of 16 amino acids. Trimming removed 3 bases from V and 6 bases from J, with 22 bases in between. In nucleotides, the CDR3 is TGTGCCAGCAGCTGGGATTTGGGCAGGGGATCGCTCGAGCAGTACGTC. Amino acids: CASSWDLGRGSLEQYV.

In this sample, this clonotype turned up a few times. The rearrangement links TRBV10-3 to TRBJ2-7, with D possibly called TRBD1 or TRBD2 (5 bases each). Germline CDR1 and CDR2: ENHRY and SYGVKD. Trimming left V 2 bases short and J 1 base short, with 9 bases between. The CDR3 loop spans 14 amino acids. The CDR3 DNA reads TGTGCCATCAGTGAGACGGGGCAGTCCTACGAGCAGTACTTC. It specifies CAISETGQSYEQYF.

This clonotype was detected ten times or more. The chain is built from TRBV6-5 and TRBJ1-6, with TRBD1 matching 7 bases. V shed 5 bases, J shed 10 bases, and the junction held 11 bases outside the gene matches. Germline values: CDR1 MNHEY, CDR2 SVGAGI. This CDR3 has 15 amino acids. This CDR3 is CASSPDMSGGSPLHF. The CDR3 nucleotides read TGTGCCAGCAGTCCCGACATGTCAGGGGGGTCACCCCTCCACTTT.

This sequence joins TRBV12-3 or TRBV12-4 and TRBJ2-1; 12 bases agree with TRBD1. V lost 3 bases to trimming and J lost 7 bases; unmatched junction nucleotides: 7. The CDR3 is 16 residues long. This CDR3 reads CASSFPGQGAENEQFF. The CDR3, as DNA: TGTGCCAGCAGTTTTCCGGGACAGGGGGCGGAAAATGAGCAGTTCTTC.

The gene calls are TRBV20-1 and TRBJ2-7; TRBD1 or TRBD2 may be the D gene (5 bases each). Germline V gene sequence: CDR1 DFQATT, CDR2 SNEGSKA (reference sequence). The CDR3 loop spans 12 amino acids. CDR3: CSIRDASYEQYF. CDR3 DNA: TGCAGCATTCGGGACGCCTCCTACGAGCAGTACTTC.

CDR3 nucleotide sequence: TGTGCCAGCAGCTTCACAGGGGGCAACTATGGCTACACCTTC. It is translated as CASSFTGGNYGYTF. This chain links TRBV7-2 with TRBJ1-2, with 9 bases fitting TRBD1. Per germline, CDR1 SGHTA and CDR2 FQGNSA. V gave up 3 bases and J gave up 2 bases; unmatched junction bases: 1. This CDR3 has 14 amino acids. The full variable domain, with the rest looked up from reference TRBV7-2 and TRBJ1-2, is GAGVSQSPSNKVTEKGKDVELRCDPISGHTALYWYRQSLGQGLEFLIYFQGNSAPDKSGLPSDRFSAERTGGSVSTLTIQRTQQEDSAVYLCASSFTGGNYGYTFGSGTRLTVV.

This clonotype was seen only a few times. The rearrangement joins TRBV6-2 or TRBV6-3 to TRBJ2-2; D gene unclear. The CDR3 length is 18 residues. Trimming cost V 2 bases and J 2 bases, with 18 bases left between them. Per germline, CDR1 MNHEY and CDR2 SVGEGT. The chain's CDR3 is CASSYPGAREYNTGELFF. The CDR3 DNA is TGTGCCAGCAGTTACCCGGGTGCTAGGGAATACAACACCGGGGAGCTGTTTTTT.

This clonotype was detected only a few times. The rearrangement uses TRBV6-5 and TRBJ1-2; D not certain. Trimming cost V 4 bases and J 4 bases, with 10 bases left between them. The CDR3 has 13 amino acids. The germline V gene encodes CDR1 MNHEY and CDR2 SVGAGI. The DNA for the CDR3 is TGTGCCAGCAGTTCTGGACGGCTCTATGGCTACACCTTC. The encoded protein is CASSSGRLYGYTF.

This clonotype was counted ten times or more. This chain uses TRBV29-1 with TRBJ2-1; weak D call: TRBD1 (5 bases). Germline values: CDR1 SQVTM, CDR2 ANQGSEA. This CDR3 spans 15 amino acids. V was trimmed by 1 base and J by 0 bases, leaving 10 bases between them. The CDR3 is CSVEGRQSSYNEQFF. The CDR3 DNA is TGCAGCGTTGAAGGGAGACAGAGCTCCTACAATGAGCAGTTCTTC.

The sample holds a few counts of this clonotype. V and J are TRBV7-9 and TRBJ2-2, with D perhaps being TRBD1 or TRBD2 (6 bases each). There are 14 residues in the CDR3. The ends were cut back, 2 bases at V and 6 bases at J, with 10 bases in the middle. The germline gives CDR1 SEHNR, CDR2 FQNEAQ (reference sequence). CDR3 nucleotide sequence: TGTGCCAGCAGCTTATCGGGGGCCCCCGGGGAGCTGTTTTTT. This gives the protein CASSLSGAPGELFF.

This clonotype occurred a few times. CDR3: CASSQETGGAYEQYF. The CDR3 DNA sequence: TGTGCCAGCAGCCAAGAGACCGGAGGGGCCTACGAGCAGTACTTC. The V gene is TRBV4-2, the J gene TRBJ2-7, with D maybe TRBD2 (6 bases). Trimming shortened V by 0 bases and J by 2 bases, and 11 bases separated the two germline ends. The CDR3 has 15 amino acids. Germline V gene lookup returns CDR1 LGHNA and CDR2 YNFKEQ.

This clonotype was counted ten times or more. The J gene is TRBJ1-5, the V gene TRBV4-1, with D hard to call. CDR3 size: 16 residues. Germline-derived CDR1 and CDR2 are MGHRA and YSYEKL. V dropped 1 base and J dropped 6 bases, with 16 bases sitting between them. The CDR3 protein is CASSQVSTVMGQPQHF. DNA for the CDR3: TGCGCCAGCAGCCAAGTATCGACCGTCATGGGTCAGCCCCAGCATTTT.

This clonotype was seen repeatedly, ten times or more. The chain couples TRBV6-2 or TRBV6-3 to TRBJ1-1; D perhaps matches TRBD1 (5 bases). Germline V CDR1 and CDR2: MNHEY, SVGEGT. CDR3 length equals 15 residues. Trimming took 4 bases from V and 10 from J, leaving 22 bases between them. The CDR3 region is CASSWDGLVPVGAFF. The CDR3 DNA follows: TGTGCCAGCAGTTGGGACGGACTGGTGCCCGTGGGAGCTTTCTTT.

The CDR3 sequence is CASRAGEGNQPQHF. The CDR3 region has the DNA TGCGCCAGCAGAGCGGGGGAAGGCAATCAGCCCCAGCATTTT. The chain employs TRBV5-1 and TRBJ1-5; the D gene is possibly TRBD1 (5 bases). Germline V gene lookup returns CDR1 SGHRS and CDR2 YFSETQ. This CDR3 is built from 14 residues. With 5 bases removed from V and 2 bases from J, the gap between germline ends came to 11 bases.

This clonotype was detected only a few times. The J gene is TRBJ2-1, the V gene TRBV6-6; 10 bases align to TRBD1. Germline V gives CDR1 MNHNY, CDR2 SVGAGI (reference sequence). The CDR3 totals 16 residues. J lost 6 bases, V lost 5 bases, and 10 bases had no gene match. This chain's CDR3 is CASSPTGTGASNEQFF. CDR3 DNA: TGTGCCAGCAGTCCTACCGGGACAGGGGCTAGCAATGAGCAGTTCTTC.

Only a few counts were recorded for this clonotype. The CDR3 DNA is TGTGCCAGCAGCCCCCGAGCTCCGGCCCCCCAAGAGACCCAGTACTTC. It encodes CASSPRAPAPQETQYF. V is TRBV9 and J is TRBJ2-5; no firm D call. This CDR3 spans 16 amino acids. Per the germline V gene, CDR1 is SGDLS and CDR2 is YYNGEE. Deletions cut 4 bases from V and 1 base from J, with 17 bases between. Based on the CDR3 plus reference TRBV9 and TRBJ2-5, the full variable domain is DSGVTQTPKHLITATGQRVTLRCSPRSGDLSVYWYQQSLDQGLQFLIQYYNGEERAKGNILERFSAQQFPDLHSELNLSSLELGDSALYFCASSPRAPAPQETQYFGPGTRLLVL.

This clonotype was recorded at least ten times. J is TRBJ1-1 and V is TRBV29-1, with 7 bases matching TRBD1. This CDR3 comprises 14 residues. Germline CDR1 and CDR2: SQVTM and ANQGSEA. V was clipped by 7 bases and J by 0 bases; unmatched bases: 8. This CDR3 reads CSGRGLNVNTEAFF. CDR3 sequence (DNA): TGCAGCGGAAGGGGGCTGAACGTGAACACTGAAGCTTTCTTT. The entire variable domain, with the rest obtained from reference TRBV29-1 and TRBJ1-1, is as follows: SAVISQKPSRDICQRGTSLTIQCQVDSQVTMMFWYRQQPGQSLTLIATANQGSEATYESGFVIDKFPISRPNLTFSTLTVSNMSPEDSSIYLCSGRGLNVNTEAFFGQGTRLTVV.

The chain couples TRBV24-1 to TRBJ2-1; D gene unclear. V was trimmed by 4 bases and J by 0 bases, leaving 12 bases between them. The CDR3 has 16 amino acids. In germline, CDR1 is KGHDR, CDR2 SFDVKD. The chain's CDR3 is CATSDMEVVSYNEQFF. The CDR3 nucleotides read TGTGCCACCAGTGACATGGAAGTGGTCTCCTACAATGAGCAGTTCTTC.

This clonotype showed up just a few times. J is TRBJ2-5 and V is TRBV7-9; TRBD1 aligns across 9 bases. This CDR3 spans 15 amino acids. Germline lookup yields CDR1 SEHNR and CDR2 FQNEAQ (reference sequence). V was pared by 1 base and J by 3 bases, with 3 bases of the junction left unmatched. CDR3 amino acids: CASSLGDRVEETQYF. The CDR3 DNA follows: TGTGCCAGCAGCTTAGGGGACAGGGTCGAAGAGACCCAGTACTTC.

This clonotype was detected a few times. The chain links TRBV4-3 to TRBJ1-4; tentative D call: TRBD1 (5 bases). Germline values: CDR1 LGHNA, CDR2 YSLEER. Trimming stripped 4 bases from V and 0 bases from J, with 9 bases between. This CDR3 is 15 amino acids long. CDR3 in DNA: TGCGCCAGCAGCCTAACGACAGCAACTAATGAAAAACTGTTTTTT. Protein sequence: CASSLTTATNEKLFF.

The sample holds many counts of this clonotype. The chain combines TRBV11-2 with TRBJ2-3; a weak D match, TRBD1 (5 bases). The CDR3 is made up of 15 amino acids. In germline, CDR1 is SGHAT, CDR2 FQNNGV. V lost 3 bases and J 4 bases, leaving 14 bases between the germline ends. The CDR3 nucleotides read TGTGCCAGCAGCTTGGGGCGTGGGGCAGCAGATACGCAGTATTTT. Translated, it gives CASSLGRGAADTQYF.

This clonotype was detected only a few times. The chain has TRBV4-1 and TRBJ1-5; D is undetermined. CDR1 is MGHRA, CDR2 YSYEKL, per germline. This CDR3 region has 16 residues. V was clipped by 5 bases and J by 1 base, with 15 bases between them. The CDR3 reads CASSTRPLRSNQPQHF. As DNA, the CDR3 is TGCGCCAGCAGCACCCGACCCTTGAGGAGCAATCAGCCCCAGCATTTT.

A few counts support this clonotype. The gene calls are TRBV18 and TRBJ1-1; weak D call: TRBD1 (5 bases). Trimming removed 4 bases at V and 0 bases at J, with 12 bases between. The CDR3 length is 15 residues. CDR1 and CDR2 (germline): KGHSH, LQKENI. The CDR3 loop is CASSRSGSLNTEAFF. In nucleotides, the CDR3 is TGTGCCAGCTCACGATCAGGGAGTCTGAACACTGAAGCTTTCTTT.

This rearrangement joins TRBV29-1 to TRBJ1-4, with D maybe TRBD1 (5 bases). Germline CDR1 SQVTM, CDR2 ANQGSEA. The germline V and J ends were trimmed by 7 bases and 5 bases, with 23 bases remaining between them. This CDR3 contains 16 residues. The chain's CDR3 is CSALGQMGPLNEKLFF. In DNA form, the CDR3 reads TGCAGCGCCCTAGGGCAGATGGGACCGTTAAATGAAAAACTGTTTTTT.

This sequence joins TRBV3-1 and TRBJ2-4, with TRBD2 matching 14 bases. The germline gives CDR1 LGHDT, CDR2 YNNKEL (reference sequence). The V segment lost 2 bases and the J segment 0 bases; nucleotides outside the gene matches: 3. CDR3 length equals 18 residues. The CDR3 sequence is CASSQYGTSGGAKNIQYF. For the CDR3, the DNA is TGTGCCAGCAGCCAATACGGGACTAGCGGGGGAGCCAAAAACATTCAGTACTTC.

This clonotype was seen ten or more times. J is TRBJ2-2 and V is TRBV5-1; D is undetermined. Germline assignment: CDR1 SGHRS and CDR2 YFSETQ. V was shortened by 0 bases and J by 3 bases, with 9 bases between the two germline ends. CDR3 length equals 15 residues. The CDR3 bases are TGCGCCAGCAGCTTGGACGGAACATACACCGGGGAGCTGTTTTTT. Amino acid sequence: CASSLDGTYTGELFF.

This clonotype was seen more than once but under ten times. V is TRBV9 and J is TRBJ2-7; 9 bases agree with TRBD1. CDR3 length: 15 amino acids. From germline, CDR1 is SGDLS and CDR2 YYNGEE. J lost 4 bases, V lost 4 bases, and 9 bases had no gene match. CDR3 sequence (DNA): TGTGCCAGCAGCCCCCAAGGGACAGGGTATTACGAGCAGTACTTC. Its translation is CASSPQGTGYYEQYF.

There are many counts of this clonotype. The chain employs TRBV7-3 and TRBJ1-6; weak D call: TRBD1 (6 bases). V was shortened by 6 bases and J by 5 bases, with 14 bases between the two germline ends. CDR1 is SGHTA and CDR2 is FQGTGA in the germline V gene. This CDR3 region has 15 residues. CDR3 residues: CASRDRPKNNSPLHF. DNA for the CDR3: TGTGCCAGCAGAGACAGGCCCAAAAATAATTCACCCCTCCACTTT.